This T cell receptor (beta chain) comes out of a study of T cell repertoires in cytomegalovirus infection. On the study more broadly: CMV infection and matching HLA type were both indicated by public TCR beta signatures.

The sample holds a few counts of this clonotype. Its antigen remains unidentified. Trimming left V 1 base short and J 5 bases short, with 14 bases between. CDR3 length: 14 residues. Germline values: CDR1 DFQATT, CDR2 SNEGSKA (reference sequence). Notes on the study in general: Predominance within the ex vivo response was attributable to HLA-C-restricted CMV-specific TCR beta clonotypes. Cumulative public TCR beta family frequency identified carriers of CMV plus the relevant HLA.

One entry per CDR3 protein results from TCRdb running MiXCR on the reads. The sample records 200,000 to 300,000 distinct CDR3 sequences, 9.1% being singletons. This rearrangement joins TRBV20-1 to TRBJ2-5; tentatively, D is TRBD2 (7 bases). This TCR came from a human donor in good health (CMV status not recorded). Some clones in this sample may be carry-over from other donors' samples. The sample consisted of PBMCs. CDR3 sequence: CSARVGGLEETQYF. DNA of the CDR3: TGCAGTGCTAGAGTCGGGGGGCTGGAGGAGACCCAGTACTTC.